This T cell receptor (beta chain) came from a study of blood T cell repertoires in COVID-19. Study context: Acute and convalescent COVID-19 samples came from the United States, Italy and Spain. Nucleic acid was either cDNA or gDNA, and it came from T cells, B-cell-depleted T cells, or PBMCs.

The Seattle patients joined while their infection was active and were tracked longitudinally afterward. Germline V gene data show CDR1 as MNHEY and CDR2 as SMNVEV (reference sequence). The CDR3 has 14 residues. The V gene lost 2 bases and the J gene lost 7 bases, with 11 bases spanning the gap. Authors' analysis steps: Researchers report that nucleated cell counts were estimated from reference gene primer amplification. The assay was immunoSEQ multiplex PCR, and TCRdb's table has in-frame clones only and misses some. That table gives V, J and clone size, and the DNA gave D and trimming. This sample has 500,000 to 600,000 clones, with about 88% found just once. This clone was observed a single time.

Sequencing input: peripheral blood. This receptor was identified in a woman aged 45 to 65 with COVID-19, enrolled during active disease. This chain connects TRBV27 to TRBJ1-4; tentatively, D is TRBD1 (6 bases). The CDR3 DNA follows: TGTGCCAGCAGTTTACAAGGGGGGGGTGAAAAACTGTTTTTT. Protein: CASSLQGGGEKLFF.